Each of the 19 T cell receptor beta chains below was sequenced from the same sample in a study of CD8+ T cells in alopecia areata. Reverse transcribed after extraction, RNA yielded cDNA as the sequencing template. Sequencing used immunoSEQ multiplex PCR; TCRdb keeps in-frame clones, though not all of them. The sample carries about 56,000 clones, approximately 96% recorded once. Sample: CD8+ T cells sorted from blood, taken at week 0. All receptors derive from a human donor with alopecia areata.

In nucleotides, the CDR3 is TGTGCCAGCAGTTGGGAAGGGAGCTCCTACAATGAGCAGTTCTTC. Protein sequence: CASSWEGSSYNEQFF. V usage is TRBV11-3 and J usage is TRBJ2-1; a weak D match, TRBD2 (5 bases). The CDR3 loop spans 15 amino acids. From germline, CDR1 is SGHNT and CDR2 YENEEA. V was pared by 6 bases and J by 0 bases, with 12 bases between.

The rearrangement links TRBV19 to TRBJ2-1, with D perhaps TRBD2 (6 bases). CDR3 length equals 15 residues. Germline CDR1 is LNHDA and CDR2 is SQIVND (reference sequence). Trimming cost V 4 bases and J 4 bases, with 14 bases left between them. The CDR3 DNA reads as TGTGCCAGTAGTACCCACGGGGGTTCATACAATGAGCAGTTCTTC. This translates into CASSTHGGSYNEQFF.

The chain joins TRBV7-3 to TRBJ2-3, with a possible D match to TRBD2 (6 bases). Germline-derived CDR1 and CDR2 are SGHTA and FQGTGA. This CDR3 has 14 amino acids. V lost 3 bases and J lost 5, with 12 bases in between. CDR3 amino acids: CASSFEGGEDTQYF. The CDR3 DNA reads TGTGCCAGCAGCTTTGAGGGAGGTGAAGATACGCAGTATTTT.

The DNA of the CDR3 is TGCGCCAGCAGCCAAGTTACCTCAAACACCGGGGAGCTGTTTTTT. Encoded protein: CASSQVTSNTGELFF. This rearrangement joins TRBV4-1 to TRBJ2-2; D is undetermined. This CDR3 is 15 amino acids long. Looked up from germline, CDR1 is MGHRA and CDR2 is YSYEKL. V lost 1 base, J lost 2 bases, and 8 bases lay in between.

The gene calls are TRBV5-1 and TRBJ2-7; a possible D gene is TRBD2 (6 bases). Trimming stripped 0 bases from V and 2 bases from J, with 15 bases between. CDR1 and CDR2 from the germline V gene are SGHRS and YFSETQ. CDR3 size: 16 residues. The CDR3 sequence is CASSLAGGGLTYEQYF. For the CDR3, the DNA is TGCGCCAGCAGCTTGGCCGGGGGAGGTCTCACCTACGAGCAGTACTTC.

DNA of the CDR3: TGCGCCAGCAGAGATCGGGCAGCCTCGGGTGAGCAGTTCTTC. Protein: CASRDRAASGEQFF. The chain has TRBV4-3 and TRBJ2-1; D is ambiguous. CDR1 is LGHNA and CDR2 is YSLEER in the germline V gene. The CDR3 is 14 amino acids. Trimming took off 6 bases at V and 9 bases at J, with 18 bases between the two ends.

The chain joins TRBV7-3 to TRBJ2-2, with D possibly being TRBD1 (5 bases). Germline V CDR1 and CDR2: SGHTA, FQGTGA. V shed 4 bases and J shed 0 bases, with 12 bases lying between them. This CDR3 is 16 amino acids long. The CDR3 DNA sequence: TGTGCCAGCAGCTCCGAACAGGTCGCGAACACCGGGGAGCTGTTTTTT. This sequence encodes CASSSEQVANTGELFF.

This rearrangement joins TRBV27 to TRBJ2-5; 10 bases fit TRBD2. V shed 3 bases, J shed 2 bases, and the junction held 6 bases outside the gene matches. This CDR3 contains 16 residues. The germline gives CDR1 MNHEY, CDR2 SMNVEV (reference sequence). The CDR3 DNA sequence: TGTGCCAGCAGTTTCTTCAGCGGGGGGGTTCAAGAGACCCAGTACTTC. This gives the protein CASSFFSGGVQETQYF.

The chain uses TRBV5-5 and TRBJ2-1; D is uncertain. In germline, CDR1 is SGHKS, CDR2 YYEKEE (reference sequence). The V gene lost 3 bases and the J gene lost 7 bases, with 11 bases spanning the gap. There are 13 residues in the CDR3. Here the CDR3 reads CASSSLGDNEQFF. The CDR3 DNA sequence: TGTGCCAGCAGCTCCCTCGGAGATAATGAGCAGTTCTTC.

The chain carries TRBV19 and TRBJ1-5; 12 positions match TRBD1. CDR3 length equals 17 residues. After removal of 10 bases from V and 5 bases from J, the junction contained 15 bases not matched to a gene. The germline CDR1 and CDR2 sequences are LNHDA and SQIVND (reference sequence). The CDR3 is CATAPGTGGQGDQPQHF. As DNA, the CDR3 is TGTGCCACCGCCCCGGGGACAGGGGGCCAGGGGGATCAGCCCCAGCATTTT.

This chain joins TRBV6-5 and TRBJ2-1; D tentatively fits TRBD1 or TRBD2 (6 bases each). CDR1 is MNHEY, CDR2 SVGAGI, per germline. The CDR3 is made up of 12 amino acids. The V end lost 5 bases, the J end lost 9 bases, and 11 bases lay between the germline ends. The CDR3 here is CASSRGAGEQFF. The CDR3 DNA follows: TGTGCCAGCAGTAGGGGGGCAGGTGAGCAGTTCTTC.

As for this clone: A junction end diverges from the germline sequence, so it may reflect a read error. The chain employs TRBV29-1 and TRBJ2-3; 8 bases agree with TRBD1. The CDR3 consists of 14 residues. Germline CDR1 SQVTM, CDR2 ANQGSEA. CDR3 nucleotide sequence: TGCGGCGTTCTGGGGACAGGAAACACAGATACGCAGTATTTT. Amino acids: CGVLGTGNTDTQYF.

As for this clone: Germline is not matched at one junction end, which may reflect a read error. This chain uses TRBV29-1 with TRBJ2-5; 7 positions match TRBD1. This CDR3 spans 16 amino acids. Germline V gene data show CDR1 as SQVTM and CDR2 as ANQGSEA. CDR3 in amino acids: CSVEGIDRDSQGTQYF. DNA for the CDR3: TGCAGCGTTGAAGGTATAGACCGGGACAGCCAAGGGACCCAGTACTTC.

The chain carries TRBV28 and TRBJ1-1; the match to TRBD1 covers 7 bases. Losses at the gene ends were 7 bases for V and 6 bases for J; bases not matched to a gene: 2. The CDR3 contains 11 residues. In germline, CDR1 is MDHEN, CDR2 SYDVKM. CDR3 residues: CASNDRAEAFF. The DNA of the CDR3 is TGTGCCAGCAACGACAGGGCTGAAGCTTTCTTT.

The genes are TRBV15 and TRBJ2-3; D unresolved. The CDR3 runs 14 residues. The V end was cut by 0 bases, the J end by 2 bases, with 6 bases between. Germline CDR1 LNHNV, CDR2 YYDKDF (reference sequence). As DNA, the CDR3 is TGTGCCACCAGCAGAGATCAGTACACAGATACGCAGTATTTT. Residues: CATSRDQYTDTQYF.

The rearrangement links TRBV4-1 to TRBJ2-7; TRBD1 is a possible D gene (6 bases). The CDR3 length is 15 residues. Looked up from germline, CDR1 is MGHRA and CDR2 is YSYEKL. Trimming shortened V by 1 base and J by 0 bases, and 10 bases separated the two germline ends. The CDR3 sequence is CASSQGADSSYEQYF. CDR3 sequence (DNA): TGCGCCAGCAGCCAAGGGGCGGACAGCTCCTACGAGCAGTACTTC.

This clone was counted between two and nine times. The chain uses TRBV7-8 and TRBJ2-7; 7 nucleotides align to TRBD1. The CDR3 length is 13 residues. The V segment lost 3 bases and the J segment 4 bases; nucleotides outside the gene matches: 3. The germline V gene has CDR1 SGHVS and CDR2 FQNEAQ. The CDR3 here is CASSFGTAYEQYF. The CDR3 region has the DNA TGTGCCAGCAGCTTCGGGACAGCATACGAGCAGTACTTC.

This clone was seen a single time. In the same sample, other DNA sequences code for this CDR3. The gene calls are TRBV7-6 and TRBJ2-1; 12 bases fit TRBD2. J gave up 3 bases and V 3 bases, and 0 bases lay outside the gene matches. The germline V gene has CDR1 SGHVS and CDR2 FNYEAQ. CDR3 length: 15 residues. CDR3 sequence reads: CASSLTSGGYNEQFF. CDR3 DNA: TGTGCCAGCAGCTTGACTAGCGGGGGCTACAATGAGCAGTTCTTC.

The chain is built from TRBV4-3 and TRBJ2-3, with a weak D call TRBD2 (6 bases). The V gene lost 0 bases and the J gene lost 0 bases, with 16 bases spanning the gap. The CDR3 runs to 18 residues. Per the germline V gene, CDR1 is LGHNA and CDR2 is YSLEER. The CDR3 DNA is TGCGCCAGCAGCCAAGACCGTTTTCTCGGGGGAAGCACAGATACGCAGTATTTT. Translating it yields CASSQDRFLGGSTDTQYF.